The clone carrying this T cell receptor (beta chain) has only one observation. Assay used: immunoSEQ multiplex PCR; TCRdb lists only in-frame clones, some missing. The profile shows some 7,800 clones, over 80% of them singletons. This sample is part of a study of immune evolution from preneoplasia to lung adenocarcinoma. This CDR3 is built from 14 residues. From germline, CDR1 is KGHSH and CDR2 LQKENI. V lost 4 bases and J lost 6, with 15 bases in between. Histologic diagnosis was independently verified by two lung pathologists. Sequences were obtained from FFPE minimally invasive lung adenocarcinoma tissue. This receptor was identified in a person aged 70 to 85 with lung adenocarcinoma. V usage is TRBV18 and J usage is TRBJ1-2; no reliable D call. DNA for the CDR3: TGTGCCAGCTCACTACGATACAGAGAGGATGGCTACACCTTC. It is translated as CASSLRYREDGYTF.